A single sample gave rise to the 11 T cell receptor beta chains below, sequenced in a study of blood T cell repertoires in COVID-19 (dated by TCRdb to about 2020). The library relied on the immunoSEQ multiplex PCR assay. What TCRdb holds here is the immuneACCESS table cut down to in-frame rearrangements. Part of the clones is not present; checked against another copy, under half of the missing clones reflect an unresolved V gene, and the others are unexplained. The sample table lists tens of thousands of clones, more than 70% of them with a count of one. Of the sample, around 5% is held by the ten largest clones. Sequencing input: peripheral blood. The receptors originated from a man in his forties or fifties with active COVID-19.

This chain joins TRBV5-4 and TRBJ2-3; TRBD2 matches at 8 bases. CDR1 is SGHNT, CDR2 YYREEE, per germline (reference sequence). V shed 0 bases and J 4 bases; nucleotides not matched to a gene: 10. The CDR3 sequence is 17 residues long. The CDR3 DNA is TGTGCCAGCAGCTTGGACTCCGGCGGGGGGACCGCAGATACGCAGTATTTT. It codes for CASSLDSGGGTADTQYF.

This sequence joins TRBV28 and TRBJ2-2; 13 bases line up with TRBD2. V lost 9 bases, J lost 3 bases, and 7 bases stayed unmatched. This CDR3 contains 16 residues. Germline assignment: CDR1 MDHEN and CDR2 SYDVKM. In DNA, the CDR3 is TGTGCCAGTGGTAGGACTAGCGGGAGTGACACCGGGGAGCTGTTTTTT. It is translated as CASGRTSGSDTGELFF.

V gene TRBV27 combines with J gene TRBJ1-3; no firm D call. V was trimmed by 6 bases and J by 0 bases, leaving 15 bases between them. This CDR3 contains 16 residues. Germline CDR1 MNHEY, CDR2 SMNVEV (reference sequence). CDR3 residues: CASRDAGYSSGNTIYF. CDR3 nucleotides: TGTGCCAGCAGAGACGCGGGGTATAGCTCTGGAAACACCATATATTTT.

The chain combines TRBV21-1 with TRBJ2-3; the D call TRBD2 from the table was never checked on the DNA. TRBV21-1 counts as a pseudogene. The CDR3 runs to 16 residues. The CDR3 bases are TGTGCCAGCGGGAAGACTAGCGGGGGCGTGTCAGATACGCAGTATTTT. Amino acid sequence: CASGKTSGGVSDTQYF.

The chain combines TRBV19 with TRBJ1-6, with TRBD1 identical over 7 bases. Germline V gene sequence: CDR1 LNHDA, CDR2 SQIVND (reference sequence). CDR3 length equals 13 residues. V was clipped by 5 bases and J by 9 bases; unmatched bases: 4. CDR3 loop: CASSRDSLSPLHF. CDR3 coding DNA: TGTGCCAGTAGTCGGGACAGCCTTTCACCCCTCCACTTT. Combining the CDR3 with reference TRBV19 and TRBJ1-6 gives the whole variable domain DGGITQSPKYLFRKEGQNVTLSCEQNLNHDAMYWYRQDPGQGLRLIYYSQIVNDFQKGDIAEGYSVSREKKESFPLTVTSAQKNPTAFYLCASSRDSLSPLHFGNGTRLTVT.

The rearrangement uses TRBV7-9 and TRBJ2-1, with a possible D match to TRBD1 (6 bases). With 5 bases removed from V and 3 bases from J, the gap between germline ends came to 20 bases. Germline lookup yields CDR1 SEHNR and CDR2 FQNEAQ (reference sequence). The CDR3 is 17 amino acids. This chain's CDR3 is CASSGGWVTMVYNEQFF. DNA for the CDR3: TGTGCCAGCAGCGGGGGCTGGGTGACTATGGTCTACAATGAGCAGTTCTTC.

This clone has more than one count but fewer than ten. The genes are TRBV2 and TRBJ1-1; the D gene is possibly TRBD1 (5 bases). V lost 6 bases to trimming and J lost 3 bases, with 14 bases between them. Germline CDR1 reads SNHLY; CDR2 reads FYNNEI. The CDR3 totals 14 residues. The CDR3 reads CASSDLVGDTEAFF. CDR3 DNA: TGTGCCAGCAGCGACCTCGTAGGGGACACTGAAGCTTTCTTT.

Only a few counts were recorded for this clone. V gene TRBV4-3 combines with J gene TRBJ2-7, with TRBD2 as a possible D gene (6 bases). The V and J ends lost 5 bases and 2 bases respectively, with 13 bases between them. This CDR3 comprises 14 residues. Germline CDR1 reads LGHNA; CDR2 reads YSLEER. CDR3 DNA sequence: TGCGCCAGCAGCTCCCGGGACTGGCCCTACGAGCAGTACTTC. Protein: CASSSRDWPYEQYF.

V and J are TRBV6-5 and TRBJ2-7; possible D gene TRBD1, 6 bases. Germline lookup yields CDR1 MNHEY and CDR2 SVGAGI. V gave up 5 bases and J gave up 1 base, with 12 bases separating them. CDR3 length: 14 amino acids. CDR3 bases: TGTGCCAGCAGTCCCGACAGGACTTCCTACGAGCAGTACTTC. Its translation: CASSPDRTSYEQYF.

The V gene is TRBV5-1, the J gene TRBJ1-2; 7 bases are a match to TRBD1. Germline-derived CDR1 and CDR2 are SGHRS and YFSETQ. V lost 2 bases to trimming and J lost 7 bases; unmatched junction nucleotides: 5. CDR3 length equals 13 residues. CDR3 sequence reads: CASSFDRASGYTF. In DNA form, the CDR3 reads TGCGCCAGCAGCTTCGACAGGGCGAGTGGCTACACCTTC.

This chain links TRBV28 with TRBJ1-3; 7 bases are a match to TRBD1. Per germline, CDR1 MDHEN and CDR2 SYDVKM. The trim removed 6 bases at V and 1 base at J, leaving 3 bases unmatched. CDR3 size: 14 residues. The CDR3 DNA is TGTGCCAGCAGCCCAGGGGGGTCTGGAAACACCATATATTTT. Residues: CASSPGGSGNTIYF.